This T cell receptor (beta chain) was documented in a study of blood T cell repertoires in COVID-19. Study overall: The origin of the acute and convalescent COVID-19 samples was the United States, Italy and Spain. Sources were T cells, B-cell-depleted T cells, or PBMCs; the material itself was cDNA or gDNA.

Repertoires were generated with immunoSEQ multiplex PCR, while TCRdb's copy carries only in-frame clones and drops some. The profile shows 360,000 or so clones, roughly nine tenths of them singletons. The Seattle patients joined while their infection was active and were tracked longitudinally afterward. V was shortened by 6 bases and J by 3 bases, with 18 bases between the two germline ends. Germline CDR1 reads SGHTA; CDR2 reads FQGTGA. This CDR3 region has 16 residues. The origin of this receptor is an older woman with COVID-19, enrolled during active disease. The sequenced material came from peripheral blood. The chain uses TRBV7-3 and TRBJ2-4; D possibly corresponds to TRBD1 (6 bases). As DNA, the CDR3 is TGTGCCAGCAGTAAACAGGGTGGCGTCGGCAAAAACATTCAGTACTTC. Protein sequence: CASSKQGGVGKNIQYF.